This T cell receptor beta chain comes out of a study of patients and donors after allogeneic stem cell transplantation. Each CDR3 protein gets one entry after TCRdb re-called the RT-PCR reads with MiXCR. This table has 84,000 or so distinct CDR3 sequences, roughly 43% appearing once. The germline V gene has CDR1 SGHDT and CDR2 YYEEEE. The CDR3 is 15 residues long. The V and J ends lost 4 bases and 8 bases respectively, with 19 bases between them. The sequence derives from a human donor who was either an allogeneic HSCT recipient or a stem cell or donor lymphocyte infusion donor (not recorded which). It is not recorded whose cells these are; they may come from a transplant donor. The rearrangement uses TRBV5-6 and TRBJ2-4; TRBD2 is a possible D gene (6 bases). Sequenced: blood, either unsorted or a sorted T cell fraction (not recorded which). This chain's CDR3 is CASSDTGAVRDIQYF. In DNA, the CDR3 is TGTGCCAGCAGCGACACGGGAGCCGTCAGGGACATTCAGTACTTC. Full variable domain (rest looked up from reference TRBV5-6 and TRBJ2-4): DAGVTQSPTHLIKTRGQQVTLRCSPKSGHDTVSWYQQALGQGPQFIFQYYEEEERQRGNFPDRFSGHQFPNYSSELNVNALLLGDSALYLCASSDTGAVRDIQYFGAGTRLSVL.